The 16 T cell receptor beta chains below were found in one sample sequenced in a study of blood T cell repertoires in COVID-19. Profiled with immunoSEQ multiplex PCR; TCRdb holds only in-frame clones, not every one. The sample shows roughly 59,000 clones, 70% to 85% of them seen only once. The sample taken for sequencing was peripheral blood. The receptors derive from an older man with acute or convalescent COVID-19.

The gene calls are TRBV5-1 and TRBJ2-7; 8 bases are a match to TRBD1. Germline CDR1 is SGHRS and CDR2 is YFSETQ. This CDR3 has 14 amino acids. V trimming: 4 bases; J trimming: 6 bases; junction bases outside the gene matches: 9. The CDR3 bases are TGCGCCAGCAGCGCCTCGACAGGGGAGAGCGAGCAGTACTTC. It specifies CASSASTGESEQYF.

This clone showed up just a few times. The chain has TRBV19 and TRBJ2-5; D is unresolved. V shed 3 bases and J shed 5 bases, with 10 bases lying between them. The CDR3 runs to 13 residues. Germline lookup yields CDR1 LNHDA and CDR2 SQIVND (reference sequence). Here the CDR3 DNA reads TGTGCCAGTAGTATCGAGTTGTGGGAGACCCAGTACTTC. It encodes CASSIELWETQYF.

This clone was counted only a few times. The genes are TRBV3-1 (or the pseudogene TRBV3-2) and TRBJ1-2; TRBD1 agrees at 7 bases. Unmatched junction bases numbered 8, after V lost 4 bases and J lost 0 bases. The CDR3 contains 16 residues. The germline V gene has CDR1 LGHDT and CDR2 YNNKEL (reference sequence). CDR3 sequence (DNA): TGTGCCAGCAGCCCGGAGGGGGCGGAAACTAACTATGGCTACACCTTC. Its translation is CASSPEGAETNYGYTF.

The V gene is TRBV19, the J gene TRBJ1-2, with D hard to call. V was trimmed by 5 bases and J by 5 bases, leaving 15 bases between them. The CDR3 is made up of 14 amino acids. Per germline, CDR1 LNHDA and CDR2 SQIVND (reference sequence). The CDR3 DNA follows: TGTGCCAGTAGTCCCCGGCTCGGGTGGTATGGCTACACCTTC. Its protein is CASSPRLGWYGYTF.

This chain uses TRBV5-1 with TRBJ2-7; possibly TRBD2 for D (6 bases). Germline lookup yields CDR1 SGHRS and CDR2 YFSETQ. CDR3 length equals 15 residues. The V and J ends lost 2 bases and 7 bases respectively, with 19 bases between them. The CDR3 loop reads CASSFNGGKQWEQYF. CDR3 coding DNA: TGCGCCAGCAGCTTCAACGGGGGAAAACAGTGGGAGCAGTACTTC.

The chain links TRBV6-1 to TRBJ2-7, with 10 bases fitting TRBD2. The CDR3 is 15 residues long. The trim removed 0 bases at V and 4 bases at J, leaving 3 bases unmatched. Germline V gene data show CDR1 as MNHNS and CDR2 as SASEGT. The CDR3 DNA sequence: TGTGCCAGCAGTGAAGCGGGTAGCGGGAGGTACGAGCAGTACTTC. Its protein is CASSEAGSGRYEQYF.

The gene calls are TRBV28 and TRBJ1-2; D is ambiguous. The CDR3 extends over 14 amino acids. CDR1 and CDR2 from the germline V gene are MDHEN and SYDVKM. The V gene lost 7 bases and the J gene lost 1 base, with 13 bases spanning the gap. CDR3 nucleotides: TGTGCCAGCACCAATTCCCAGGATAACTATGGCTACACCTTC. It specifies CASTNSQDNYGYTF.

The sample holds one count of this clone. This sequence joins TRBV7-2 and TRBJ2-1; 7 bases map to TRBD2. The CDR3 sequence is 17 residues long. J lost 4 bases, V lost 5 bases, and 14 bases had no gene match. Germline CDR1 SGHTA, CDR2 FQGNSA. CDR3 sequence (DNA): TGTGCCAGCAGCCCTCCGGGGGGTTTGAGGGTTTACAATGAGCAGTTCTTC. Encoded protein: CASSPPGGLRVYNEQFF.

The J gene is TRBJ2-2, the V gene TRBV24-1; 11 bases fit TRBD2. Germline V gene data show CDR1 as KGHDR and CDR2 as SFDVKD. The J segment lost 4 bases and the V segment lost 1 base, leaving 4 bases of the junction unmatched. This CDR3 region has 17 residues. The CDR3 DNA reads TGTGCCACCAGTGATTTTGGTAGCGGGAGGGCCACCGGGGAGCTGTTTTTT. As protein: CATSDFGSGRATGELFF.

This clone has just one count. In DNA form, the CDR3 reads TGCGCCAGCAGCCAACTCATCTGGACAGGGCTGCGATACGAGCAGTACTTC. Encoded protein: CASSQLIWTGLRYEQYF. The chain joins TRBV4-1 to TRBJ2-7, with 8 bases lining up with TRBD1. Trimming at V came to 2 bases and at J to 4 bases, leaving 13 bases not matched to a gene. Germline V CDR1 and CDR2: MGHRA, YSYEKL. The CDR3 length is 17 residues.

V gene TRBV18 combines with J gene TRBJ2-3, with D unresolved. Germline loops: CDR1 KGHSH, CDR2 LQKENI. Trimming shortened V by 3 bases and J by 3 bases, and 10 bases separated the two germline ends. CDR3 size: 14 residues. The CDR3 bases are TGTGCCAGCTCACCCCCGGGTGGTACAGATACGCAGTATTTT. Its protein product is CASSPPGGTDTQYF.

The chain joins TRBV11-3 to TRBJ2-3, with D maybe TRBD2 (6 bases). The germline V and J ends were trimmed by 6 bases and 3 bases, with 16 bases remaining between them. The CDR3 totals 15 residues. Germline V gene sequence: CDR1 SGHNT, CDR2 YENEEA. The CDR3 DNA reads as TGTGCCAGCAGGAAGGGCATGGAGGGGACAGATACGCAGTATTTT. Translated: CASRKGMEGTDTQYF.

This clone showed up just once. The V call is TRBV6-5, the J call TRBJ1-3, with D possibly being TRBD1 (6 bases). CDR1 is MNHEY, CDR2 SVGAGI, per germline. The CDR3 runs 14 residues. Deletions cut 6 bases from V and 1 base from J, with 10 bases between. In DNA, the CDR3 is TGTGCCAGCAGCAGACAGGCGTCTGGAAACACCATATATTTT. This encodes CASSRQASGNTIYF.

The V call is TRBV5-8, the J call TRBJ1-1; D remains unclear. Germline V gene lookup returns CDR1 SGHTS and CDR2 YDEGEE. The CDR3 loop spans 12 amino acids. The V gene lost 5 bases and the J gene lost 6 bases, with 11 bases spanning the gap. The CDR3 DNA reads TGTGCCAGCAGGCTCCGAGGTCCTGAAGCTTTCTTT. Residues: CASRLRGPEAFF.

The chain recombines TRBV7-9 with TRBJ2-3, with a weak D call TRBD2 (5 bases). The CDR3 has 15 amino acids. Trimming took off 5 bases at V and 0 bases at J, with 12 bases between the two ends. The germline V gene has CDR1 SEHNR and CDR2 FQNEAQ (reference sequence). The CDR3 loop is CASSRQRTSTDTQYF. The CDR3, as DNA: TGTGCCAGCAGCCGTCAGCGGACTAGCACAGATACGCAGTATTTT. Filled out from reference TRBV7-9 and TRBJ2-3, the complete variable domain reads DTGVSQNPRHKITKRGQNVTFRCDPISEHNRLYWYRQTLGQGPEFLTYFQNEAQLEKSRLLSDRFSAERPKGSFSTLEIQRTEQGDSAMYLCASSRQRTSTDTQYFGPGTRLTVL.

The chain uses TRBV9 and TRBJ2-1; 7 positions match TRBD2. The CDR3 length is 16 residues. CDR1 and CDR2 (germline): SGDLS, YYNGEE. V lost 1 base and J lost 4; bases outside the gene matches: 8. In nucleotides, the CDR3 is TGTGCCAGCAGCGTACTGGGACTATATTCTTACAATGAGCAGTTCTTC. This codes for CASSVLGLYSYNEQFF. The whole variable domain, filled in from reference TRBV9 and TRBJ2-1, reads DSGVTQTPKHLITATGQRVTLRCSPRSGDLSVYWYQQSLDQGLQFLIQYYNGEERAKGNILERFSAQQFPDLHSELNLSSLELGDSALYFCASSVLGLYSYNEQFFGPGTRLTVL.